Listed below are T cell receptor beta chains from one sample, sequenced in a study of blood T cell repertoires in COVID-19. TCRdb keeps only in-frame clones here, not all; method: immunoSEQ multiplex PCR. The sample holds about 220,000 clones, around 84% seen once. Source material: peripheral blood. The receptor set was obtained from a human donor in a cohort sampled during active COVID-19. CDR3s include the opening cysteine and the closing phenylalanine or tryptophan. The D gene is left open where the match is weak. A clone size is listed for some rows: how often the clone was seen (once, few, many), or a class if it is expanded.

CDR3: CSVPSVERGSEQYF
DNA: TGCAGCGTCCCGTCGGTCGAGCGGGGCTCCGAGCAGTACTTC
size: NA
J: TRBJ2-7
V: TRBV29-1
D: TRBD2

CDR3: CASSIRRAYEQYF
DNA: TGTGCCAGTAGTATACGCAGGGCCTACGAGCAGTACTTC
size: NA
J: TRBJ2-7
V: TRBV19
D: NA

CDR3: CASSRGRASTDTQYF
DNA: TGCGCCAGCAGCCGTGGGAGGGCTAGCACAGATACGCAGTATTTT
size: NA
J: TRBJ2-3
V: TRBV4-1
D: TRBD2

CDR3: CASQQGYEQYF
DNA: TGTGCCAGTCAACAGGGCTACGAGCAGTACTTC
size: NA
J: TRBJ2-7
V: TRBV19
D: NA

CDR3: CASSKPLAGELCTYNEQFF
DNA: TGTGCCAGCAGCAAGCCACTAGCGGGAGAGTTGTGCACCTACAATGAGCAGTTCTTC
size: NA
J: TRBJ2-1
V: TRBV21-1
D: NA

CDR3: CASGLQGAMNTEAFF
DNA: TGTGCTAGTGGTTTGCAGGGGGCCATGAACACTGAAGCTTTCTTT
size: NA
J: TRBJ1-1
V: TRBV12-5
D: TRBD1

CDR3: CASRPTGGYEQYF
DNA: TGTGCCAGCAGGCCCACAGGGGGGTACGAGCAGTACTTC
size: NA
J: TRBJ2-7
V: TRBV6-5
D: TRBD1

CDR3: CASSLIAGGYNEQFF
DNA: TGTGCCAGCAGCTTGATAGCGGGAGGGTACAATGAGCAGTTCTTC
size: NA
J: TRBJ2-1
V: TRBV7-9
D: TRBD2

CDR3: CAISVSGTTQPQHF
DNA: TGTGCCATCAGTGTCTCCGGGACAACTCAGCCCCAGCATTTT
size: once
J: TRBJ1-5
V: TRBV10-3
D: NA

CDR3: CASRPGGSGNTIYF
DNA: TGTGCCAGTAGGCCAGGGGGCTCTGGAAACACCATATATTTT
size: few
J: TRBJ1-3
V: TRBV19
D: TRBD1

CDR3: CASSLSYERNEQFF
DNA: TGTGCCAGCAGTTTATCATACGAGAGGAATGAGCAGTTCTTC
size: few
J: TRBJ2-1
V: TRBV27
D: NA

CDR3: CAIQEEQGRDEQYF
DNA: TGTGCCATCCAGGAGGAACAAGGTAGGGACGAGCAGTACTTC
size: NA
J: TRBJ2-7
V: TRBV10-3
D: NA

CDR3: CASREGGETQYF
DNA: TGTGCCAGCAGGGAGGGAGGGGAGACCCAGTACTTC
size: NA
J: TRBJ2-5
V: TRBV12-3/TRBV12-4
D: TRBD2

CDR3: CSVERGTFQETQYF
DNA: TGCAGCGTTGAAAGGGGGACCTTCCAAGAGACCCAGTACTTC
size: many
J: TRBJ2-5
V: TRBV29-1
D: NA

CDR3: CASSIGTSGGLTDTQYF
DNA: TGTGCCAGCAGTATTGGGACTAGCGGGGGGTTGACAGATACGCAGTATTTT
size: NA
J: TRBJ2-3
V: TRBV6-2/TRBV6-3
D: TRBD2

CDR3: CASRARQLTGELFF
DNA: TGTGCCAGCAGAGCGAGGCAGCTCACCGGGGAGCTGTTTTTT
size: NA
J: TRBJ2-2
V: TRBV6-6
D: NA

CDR3: CASSLVASGKQYF
DNA: TGTGCCAGCAGCTTGGTGGCTAGCGGGAAGCAGTACTTC
size: NA
J: TRBJ2-7
V: TRBV5-6
D: TRBD2

CDR3: CASSVSGGAVHNEQFF
DNA: TGTGCCAGCAGCGTTAGCGGGGGGGCGGTCCACAATGAGCAGTTCTTC
size: NA
J: TRBJ2-1
V: TRBV9
D: TRBD2

CDR3: CASSHQLNTGELFF
DNA: TGCGCCAGCAGCCACCAACTAAACACCGGGGAGCTGTTTTTT
size: few
J: TRBJ2-2
V: TRBV4-1
D: NA

CDR3: CASSESISARRSYNEQFF
DNA: TGTGCCAGCAGCGAATCGATTTCAGCGCGACGCTCCTACAATGAGCAGTTCTTC
size: NA
J: TRBJ2-1
V: TRBV5-5
D: NA

CDR3: CATSREGGRVRGYTF
DNA: TGTGCCACCAGCAGAGAAGGGGGCAGGGTAAGGGGCTACACCTTC
size: NA
J: TRBJ1-2
V: TRBV15
D: TRBD1

CDR3: CATSGTDTGELFF
DNA: TGTGCCACCAGTGGGACAGATACCGGGGAGCTGTTTTTT
size: NA
J: TRBJ2-2
V: TRBV24-1
D: NA

CDR3: CASSLVRGAFF
DNA: TGTGCCAGCAGTTTAGTCAGGGGAGCTTTCTTT
size: NA
J: TRBJ1-1
V: TRBV2
D: NA

CDR3: CASRPDRADQNTEAFF
DNA: TGTGCCAGTAGGCCGGACAGGGCAGACCAGAACACTGAAGCTTTCTTT
size: NA
J: TRBJ1-1
V: TRBV19
D: TRBD1

CDR3: CAWSVGSGAGLEITEAFF
DNA: TGTGCCTGGAGTGTAGGAAGTGGGGCAGGGCTGGAGATCACTGAAGCTTTCTTT
size: few
J: TRBJ1-1
V: TRBV30
D: NA

CDR3: CASTSTLNTEAFF
DNA: TGTGCCAGCACCTCAACACTGAACACTGAAGCTTTCTTT
size: once
J: TRBJ1-1
V: TRBV5-4
D: NA

CDR3: CASSPRNPGLTQETQYF
DNA: TGTGCCAGCTCACCGAGGAACCCGGGACTAACGCAAGAGACCCAGTACTTC
size: NA
J: TRBJ2-5
V: TRBV18
D: TRBD2

CDR3: CASSPPGTGRGNEQFF
DNA: TGTGCCAGCTCACCACCCGGTACCGGGAGGGGGAATGAGCAGTTCTTC
size: once
J: TRBJ2-1
V: TRBV18
D: TRBD2

CDR3: CASSLLTGLTNEKLFF
DNA: TGTGCCAGCAGCTTACTTACAGGGCTGACTAATGAAAAACTGTTTTTT
size: NA
J: TRBJ1-4
V: TRBV11-2
D: NA

CDR3: CASSERTEAAGAGNTIYF
DNA: TGTGCCAGCAGCGAGCGGACAGAGGCCGCGGGAGCGGGAAACACCATATATTTT
size: NA
J: TRBJ1-3
V: TRBV9
D: NA

CDR3: CASSSRTSGIETQYF
DNA: TGTGCCAGCTCATCCCGAACTAGCGGGATTGAGACCCAGTACTTC
size: few
J: TRBJ2-5
V: TRBV18
D: TRBD2

CDR3: CASISPTRHSTEAFF
DNA: TGTGCCAGCATCTCCCCCACCAGACATTCGACCGAAGCTTTCTTT
size: NA
J: TRBJ1-1
V: TRBV7-9
D: NA

CDR3: CASSKEQGRVAKNIQYF
DNA: TGTGCCAGCAGCAAAGAGCAGGGGCGAGTAGCCAAAAACATTCAGTACTTC
size: NA
J: TRBJ2-4
V: TRBV21-1
D: NA

CDR3: CATRQTDPPYGYTF
DNA: TGTGCCACCAGACAGACAGACCCTCCCTATGGCTACACCTTC
size: NA
J: TRBJ1-2
V: TRBV24-1
D: NA

CDR3: CASSRRERGTEAFF
DNA: TGTGCCAGTAGTAGGCGCGAGAGGGGGACTGAAGCTTTCTTT
size: NA
J: TRBJ1-1
V: TRBV19
D: NA

CDR3: CASSREFSMAGQPQHF
DNA: TGTGCCAGCAGTCGGGAATTTAGTATGGCAGGTCAGCCCCAGCATTTT
size: once
J: TRBJ1-5
V: TRBV28
D: NA

CDR3: CASSYGQGIDSPLHF
DNA: TGTGCCAGCAGTTACGGACAGGGTATAGATTCACCCCTCCACTTT
size: NA
J: TRBJ1-6
V: TRBV6-5
D: TRBD1

CDR3: CASSLSLERRTYEQYF
DNA: TGTGCCAGCAGCTTGAGCCTTGAGCGGAGAACTTACGAGCAGTACTTC
size: NA
J: TRBJ2-7
V: TRBV5-5
D: NA

CDR3: CAISTRTGSDEQFF
DNA: TGTGCCATCAGTACTAGGACAGGGTCAGATGAGCAGTTCTTC
size: NA
J: TRBJ2-1
V: TRBV10-3
D: TRBD1

CDR3: CASSPAGTGANNEQFF
DNA: TGCGCCAGCAGCCCTGCCGGGACAGGGGCTAATAATGAGCAGTTCTTC
size: NA
J: TRBJ2-1
V: TRBV5-1
D: TRBD1

CDR3: CASGLAQGTGELFF
DNA: TGTGCTAGTGGTTTGGCACAGGGAACCGGGGAGCTGTTTTTT
size: NA
J: TRBJ2-2
V: TRBV12-5
D: NA

CDR3: CASSLAGTSTDTQYF
DNA: TGTGCCAGCAGTTTGGCAGGGACTAGCACAGATACGCAGTATTTT
size: NA
J: TRBJ2-3
V: TRBV28
D: NA

CDR3: CASSDSRETGETQYF
DNA: TGTGCCAGCAGTGACTCAAGGGAGACCGGGGAGACCCAGTACTTC
size: NA
J: TRBJ2-5
V: TRBV6-4
D: NA

CDR3: CASTYTSGGLPHQETQYF
DNA: TGTGCCAGCACTTACACTAGCGGGGGGCTCCCACACCAAGAGACCCAGTACTTC
size: once
J: TRBJ2-5
V: TRBV27
D: TRBD2

CDR3: CASSQLAGGDTGELFF
DNA: TGTGCCAGCAGCCAACTAGCGGGAGGGGACACCGGGGAGCTGTTTTTT
size: once
J: TRBJ2-2
V: TRBV6-4
D: TRBD2

CDR3: CASSEFKDREGVTDTQYF
DNA: TGTGCCAGCAGCGAATTCAAGGACCGGGAAGGAGTAACAGATACGCAGTATTTT
size: NA
J: TRBJ2-3
V: TRBV21-1
D: NA

CDR3: CASSEVRGTGSETQYF
DNA: TGTGCCAGCAGTGAAGTCCGGGGGACAGGGAGTGAGACCCAGTACTTC
size: NA
J: TRBJ2-5
V: TRBV6-1
D: TRBD1

CDR3: CASTRGGALEKLFF
DNA: TGTGCCAGCACCCGCGGGGGGGCCTTAGAAAAACTGTTTTTT
size: NA
J: TRBJ1-4
V: TRBV2
D: NA

CDR3: CASSPPAAAYGYTF
DNA: TGTGCCAGCTCACCACCGGCGGCAGCCTATGGCTACACCTTC
size: NA
J: TRBJ1-2
V: TRBV18
D: NA

CDR3: CASSLAGAQPQHF
DNA: TGTGCCAGCAGCTTAGCGGGAGCTCAGCCCCAGCATTTT
size: NA
J: TRBJ1-5
V: TRBV7-2
D: NA

CDR3: CASSPRQGRNQPQHF
DNA: TGTGCCAGCAGCCCGCGACAGGGGCGCAATCAGCCCCAGCATTTT
size: NA
J: TRBJ1-5
V: TRBV27
D: TRBD1

CDR3: CASSFNSNQPQHF
DNA: TGTGCCAGCAGTTTCAATAGCAATCAGCCCCAGCATTTT
size: NA
J: TRBJ1-5
V: TRBV27
D: NA

CDR3: CASSSGGPGDTQYF
DNA: TGTGCCAGCAGTTCGGGAGGGCCGGGGGATACGCAGTATTTT
size: NA
J: TRBJ2-3
V: TRBV7-6
D: TRBD2

CDR3: CASSPGLAGVEQYF
DNA: TGCGCCAGCAGCCCGGGACTAGCGGGAGTCGAGCAGTACTTC
size: once
J: TRBJ2-7
V: TRBV5-1
D: TRBD2

CDR3: CASSFNSNEQFF
DNA: TGTGCCAGCAGCTTCAACAGCAATGAGCAGTTCTTC
size: NA
J: TRBJ2-1
V: TRBV5-8
D: NA

CDR3: CASSLDPDRGAYEQYF
DNA: TGTGCCAGCAGCTTAGATCCGGACAGGGGAGCGTACGAGCAGTACTTC
size: NA
J: TRBJ2-7
V: TRBV11-3
D: TRBD1

CDR3: CASRDRGPDSPLHF
DNA: TGTGCCAGCAGGGACAGGGGCCCAGATTCACCCCTCCACTTT
size: NA
J: TRBJ1-6
V: TRBV25-1
D: TRBD1

CDR3: CASSLGQPNEKLFF
DNA: TGTGCCAGCAGCTTAGGACAGCCTAATGAAAAACTGTTTTTT
size: NA
J: TRBJ1-4
V: TRBV13
D: NA

CDR3: CASGGSGNSPLHF
DNA: TGTGCCAGCGGGGGGTCTGGGAATTCACCCCTCCACTTT
size: NA
J: TRBJ1-6
V: TRBV14
D: NA